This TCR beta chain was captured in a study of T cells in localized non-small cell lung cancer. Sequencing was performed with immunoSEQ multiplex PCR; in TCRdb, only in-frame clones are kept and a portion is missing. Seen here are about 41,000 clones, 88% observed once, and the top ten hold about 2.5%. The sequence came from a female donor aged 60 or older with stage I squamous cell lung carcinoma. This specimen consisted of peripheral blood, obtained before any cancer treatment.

In nucleotides, the CDR3 is TGTGCCAGGATTAAAGATCCCGACAGGGCCCGCTATGGCTACACCTTC. Translated, it gives CARIKDPDRARYGYTF. The chain combines TRBV2 with TRBJ1-2; 7 bases map to TRBD1. V trimming: 9 bases; J trimming: 4 bases; junction bases outside the gene matches: 17. Germline-derived CDR1 and CDR2 are SNHLY and FYNNEI. CDR3 size: 16 residues.